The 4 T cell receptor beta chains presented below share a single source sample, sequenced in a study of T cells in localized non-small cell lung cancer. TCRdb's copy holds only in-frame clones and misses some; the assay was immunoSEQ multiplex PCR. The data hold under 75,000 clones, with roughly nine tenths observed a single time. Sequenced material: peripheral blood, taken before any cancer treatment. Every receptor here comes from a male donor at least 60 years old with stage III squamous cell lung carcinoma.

The chain's CDR3 is CASSPVTRGTGSGNTIYF. The CDR3 coding sequence is TGTGCCAGCTCACCAGTAACCCGCGGGACGGGCTCTGGAAACACCATATATTTT. The chain is built from TRBV18 and TRBJ1-3; perhaps TRBD1 as D (5 bases). The V end was cut by 2 bases, the J end by 0 bases, with 17 bases between. The CDR3 has 18 amino acids. The germline gives CDR1 KGHSH, CDR2 LQKENI.

CDR3 coding DNA: TGTGCCAGCAGGGCGGGCGTAATTAATTCACCCCTCCACTTT. It translates to CASRAGVINSPLHF. The chain carries TRBV6-5 and TRBJ1-6; no definite D call. V was clipped by 6 bases and J by 6 bases, with 12 bases between them. Per the germline V gene, CDR1 is MNHEY and CDR2 is SVGAGI. The CDR3 runs 14 residues.

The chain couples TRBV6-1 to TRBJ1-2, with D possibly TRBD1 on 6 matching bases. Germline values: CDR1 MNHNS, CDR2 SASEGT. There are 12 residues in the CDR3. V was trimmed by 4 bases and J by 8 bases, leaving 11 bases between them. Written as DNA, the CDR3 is TGTGCCAGCAGTGCCAACAGGGAAGGCTACACCTTC. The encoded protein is CASSANREGYTF.

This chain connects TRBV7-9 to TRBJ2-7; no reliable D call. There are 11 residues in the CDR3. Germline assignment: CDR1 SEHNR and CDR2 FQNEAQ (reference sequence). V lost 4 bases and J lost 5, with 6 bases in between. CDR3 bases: TGTGCCAGCAGCTCCCTAGACGAGCAGTACTTC. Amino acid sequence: CASSSLDEQYF.